This T cell receptor beta chain derives from a study of T cells in women clearing cervical HPV infection. For the study at large: Case blood was drawn when the lesion was first found; control blood after infection became undetectable.

A remark on this clone: The read comes to an end 3 residues before the CDR3 does, leaving the germline J gene to fill in the end.

Clones were read by immunoSEQ multiplex PCR, and TCRdb kept only the in-frame ones, dropping some. The sample's table shows 25,000 to 35,000 clones. Per the germline V gene, CDR1 is SGHDT and CDR2 is YYEEEE. With 6 bases removed from V and 3 bases from J, the gap between germline ends came to 10 bases. The CDR3 has 13 residues. V is TRBV5-6 and J is TRBJ2-1; no clear D. The clonotype originates from a woman aged 18-69 years with a cervical HPV16 infection that either progressed to CIN3+ or cleared (not recorded which). The source material was blood buffy coat. CDR3 in amino acids: CASTPKGYNEQFF. The CDR3 DNA, read in part, is TGTGCCAGCACTCCCAAAGGCTACAATGAG. The whole variable domain, remainder taken from reference TRBV5-6 and TRBJ2-1, is DAGVTQSPTHLIKTRGQQVTLRCSPKSGHDTVSWYQQALGQGPQFIFQYYEEEERQRGNFPDRFSGHQFPNYSSELNVNALLLGDSALYLCASTPKGYNEQFFGPGTRLTVL.